This is a list of T cell receptor beta chains from one sample in a study of blood T cell repertoires in COVID-19. The protocol was immunoSEQ multiplex PCR, while the TCRdb copy is restricted to in-frame clones and leaves out a portion. The sample contains 200,000 to 250,000 clones, approximately 91% of which appear only once. Input material: peripheral blood. The receptor set was obtained from a man aged 60-69 years who had recovered from COVID-19. CDR3s leave out the opening cysteine and the closing phenylalanine or tryptophan.

TRBV7-2,TRBJ1-2,ASSLAPDRLLDYGYT
TRBV7-9,TRBJ1-2,ASSLLGQQGGYT
TRBV11-3,TRBJ2-7,ASSSGLTPYEQY
TRBV9,TRBJ2-7,ASSVGGTRTEQY
TRBV11-2,TRBJ2-3,ASSPSGIGLDTQY
TRBV7-2,TRBJ2-7,ASSYGQARYEQY
TRBV9,TRBJ2-7,ASSVGQVSSYEQY
TRBV7-3,TRBJ2-7,ASSLEGTGGYEQY
TRBV27,TRBJ2-1,ASSRQGTAYNEQF
TRBV5-1,TRBJ1-5,ASSLDPPQGSNQPQH
TRBV2,TRBJ1-5,ASSLQGDSNQPQH
TRBV19,TRBJ2-1,ANRDSGRLYNEQF
TRBV6-5,TRBJ2-1,ASSYSSGSYYNEQF
TRBV18,TRBJ2-5,ASSPFQANQETQY
TRBV4-2,TRBJ1-4,ASSQEWRARNEKLF
TRBV5-5,TRBJ2-3,ASSVGLPGYIGEY
TRBV4-1,TRBJ1-2,ASSQDRAGVNYGYT
TRBV3-1/TRBV3-2,TRBJ2-4,ASTRQGMENIQY
TRBV25-1,TRBJ2-1,ASSAAGGTYNEQF
TRBV9,TRBJ1-2,ASSAVRGRYT
TRBV4-3,TRBJ2-5,ASSQVIRGASQETQY
TRBV15,TRBJ2-7,ATSRAPGLAGGFAYEQY
TRBV6-6,TRBJ2-7,ASSSTYEQY
TRBV29-1,TRBJ2-3,SVTQGSFTDTQY
TRBV15,TRBJ2-1,ATSTLRF
TRBV7-6,TRBJ2-7,ASSSYRGRAYEQY
TRBV29-1,TRBJ2-7,SGLAGGRGEQY
TRBV18,TRBJ1-6,ASSGTGDYNSPLH
TRBV19,TRBJ2-5,ASRGRETQY
TRBV6-5,TRBJ2-7,ASSYSGTAYEQY
TRBV30,TRBJ2-7,AWRVPGGYGVPYEQY
TRBV5-1,TRBJ2-6,ASGRQGPSSLSGANVLT
TRBV10-3,TRBJ2-7,AVGRESSYEQY
TRBV29-1,TRBJ1-2,SVVRVNGYT
TRBV30,TRBJ1-2,AWGRGGAPF
TRBV5-4,TRBJ1-1,ASSLFLPSRSTEAF
TRBV6-5,TRBJ1-5,ASSTRVGANQPQH
TRBV5-5,TRBJ1-3,ASSPRGASGNTIY
TRBV6-5,TRBJ2-2,ASKRTSSSGELF
TRBV18,TRBJ1-1,ASLITREDTEAF
TRBV6-4,TRBJ2-2,ASSVIGGSNGELF
TRBV7-6,TRBJ1-3,ASSLAAGSGNTIY
TRBV4-3,TRBJ2-7,ASSQGGRVYEQY
TRBV6-5,TRBJ2-2,ASSYGTVNTGELF
TRBV27,TRBJ1-2,ASSSDRGIYGYT
TRBV2,TRBJ2-7,ASMTSGASTYEQY